The present entry profiles one TCR beta chain with its context. Its antigen is undetermined. V was pared by 4 bases and J by 4 bases, with 17 bases between. Germline assignment: CDR1 SEHNR and CDR2 FQNEAQ (reference sequence). The CDR3 loop spans 16 amino acids. The data belong to a study of graft-versus-host responses after intestinal transplantation. About the research overall: Induction using anti-thymocyte globulin, followed by tacrolimus and steroids for around 3 years, was given to all recipients.

Here immunoSEQ multiplex PCR was the method, and the copy in TCRdb shows in-frame clones only, minus some. Among 50,000 to 75,000 clones listed, roughly 90% were seen once. Graft samples were processed, releasing intraepithelial and lamina propria lymphocytes. Broader study findings: Among circulating GvH clones, peak levels were associated with early post-transplant declines in HvG clones.

The sequence came from a human patient who received an intestinal transplant, so some T cells may come from the graft donor. The sample in question was ileum tissue, obtained approximately 56 weeks after transplant. This rearrangement joins TRBV7-9 to TRBJ2-1, with D possibly matching TRBD1 (6 bases). The CDR3 protein is CASSSEGQGYYNEQFF. CDR3 DNA sequence: TGTGCCAGCAGCTCAGAAGGGCAGGGGTATTACAATGAGCAGTTCTTC.